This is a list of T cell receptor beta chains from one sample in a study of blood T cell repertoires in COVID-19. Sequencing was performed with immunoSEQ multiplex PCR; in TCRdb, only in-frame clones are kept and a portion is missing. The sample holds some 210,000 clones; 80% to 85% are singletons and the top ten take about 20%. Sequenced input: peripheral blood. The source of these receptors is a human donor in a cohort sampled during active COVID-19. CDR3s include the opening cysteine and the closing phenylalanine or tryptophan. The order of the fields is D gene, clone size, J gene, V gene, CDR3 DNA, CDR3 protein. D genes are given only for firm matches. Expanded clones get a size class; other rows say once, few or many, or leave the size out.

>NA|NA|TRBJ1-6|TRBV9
TGTGCCAGCAGCGTTCGTCCTGATTCACCCCTCCACTTT
CASSVRPDSPLHF
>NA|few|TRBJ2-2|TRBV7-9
TGTGCCAGCAGCTTATTGAGCGACACCGGGGAGCTGTTTTTT
CASSLLSDTGELFF
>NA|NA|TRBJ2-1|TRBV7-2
TGTGCCAGCAGCCCGAACCGGGACAATGAGCAGTTCTTC
CASSPNRDNEQFF
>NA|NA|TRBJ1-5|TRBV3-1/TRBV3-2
TGTGCCAGCAGCCAAGTCGCCGGCGAGGGGCCCCAGCATTTT
CASSQVAGEGPQHF
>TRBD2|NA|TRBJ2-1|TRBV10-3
TGTGCCATCAACTCGCGGGGGGTCAGCTCCTACAATGAGCAGTTCTTC
CAINSRGVSSYNEQFF
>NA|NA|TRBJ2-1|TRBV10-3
TGTGCCATCAGTGCTGGCGGGGAGAGGAGTGAGCAGTTCTTC
CAISAGGERSEQFF
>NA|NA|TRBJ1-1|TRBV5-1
TGCGCCAGCAGCTCAGGTCGGGGGTTGAACACTGAAGCTTTCTTT
CASSSGRGLNTEAFF
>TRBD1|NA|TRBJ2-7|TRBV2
TGTGCCAGCTCTAGCTCGGGACAGGGCCGATTAAATAGTTACTTC
CASSSSGQGRLNSYF
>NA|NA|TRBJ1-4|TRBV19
TGTGCCAGTAGTAGGGCAGTTAATGAAAAACTGTTTTTT
CASSRAVNEKLFF
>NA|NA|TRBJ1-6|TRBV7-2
TGTGCCAGCAGCCTGGCCAGGGTTGGCTCACCCCTCCACTTT
CASSLARVGSPLHF
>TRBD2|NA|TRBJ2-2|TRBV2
TGTGCCATCCCCAAGGGGACTAGCGGGGTTAACACCGGGGAGCTGTTTTTT
CAIPKGTSGVNTGELFF
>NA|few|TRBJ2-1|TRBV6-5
TGTGCCAGCAGGAAGGACAGCCATGAGCAGTTCTTC
CASRKDSHEQFF
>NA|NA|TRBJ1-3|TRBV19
TGTGCCAGTAGTATGGCAGGGATTATAGGTGGAAACACCATATATTTT
CASSMAGIIGGNTIYF
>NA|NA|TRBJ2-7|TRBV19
TGTGCCAGTCAGGGTTACTCCTACGAGCAGTACTTC
CASQGYSYEQYF
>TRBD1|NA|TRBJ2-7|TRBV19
TGTGCCAGTAGTATACCAGGGGGCTTCATCTACGAGCAGTACTTC
CASSIPGGFIYEQYF
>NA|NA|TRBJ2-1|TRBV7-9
TGTGCCAGCAGTTTTGACAGCCGGTTTACCAATGAGCAGTTCTTC
CASSFDSRFTNEQFF
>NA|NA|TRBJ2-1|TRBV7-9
TGTGCCAGCAGCTTAGCTGAACAGGTAGACAATGAGCAGTTCTTC
CASSLAEQVDNEQFF
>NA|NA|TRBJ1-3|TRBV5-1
TGCGCCAGCAGCTTGGATCCGCTCTCAGGGGACACCATATATTTT
CASSLDPLSGDTIYF
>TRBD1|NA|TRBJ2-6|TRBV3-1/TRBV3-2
TGTGCCAGCAGCCAACAGGGGGTCCGAGGGGCCAACGTCCTGACTTTC
CASSQQGVRGANVLTF
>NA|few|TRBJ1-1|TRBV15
TGTGCCACCAGTATAGAGGGAGGGAGGGTTTTCTTT
CATSIEGGRVFF
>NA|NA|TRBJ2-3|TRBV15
TGTGCCACCAGCATGGGGCCGCAAGATACGCAGTATTTT
CATSMGPQDTQYF
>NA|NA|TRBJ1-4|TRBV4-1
TGCGCCAGCAGCCAGAACAGTGCAACTAATGAAAAACTGTTTTTT
CASSQNSATNEKLFF
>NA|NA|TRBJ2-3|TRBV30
TGTGCCTGGGAAACGGGAGATACGCAGTATTTT
CAWETGDTQYF
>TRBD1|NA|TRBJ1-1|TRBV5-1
TGCGCCAGCAGCCTTACAGGGGGGGTTGGCACTGAAGCTTTCTTT
CASSLTGGVGTEAFF
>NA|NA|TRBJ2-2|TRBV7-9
TGTGCCAGCAGCAATCAGAATACCGGGGAGCTGTTTTTT
CASSNQNTGELFF
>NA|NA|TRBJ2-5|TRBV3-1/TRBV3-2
TGTGCCAGCAGCCTGATGTTGGGCCTCCAAGAGACCCAGTACTTC
CASSLMLGLQETQYF
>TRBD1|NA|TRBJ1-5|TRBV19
TGTGCCAGTAGAACCGGACAGGGTGGCAATCAGCCCCAGCATTTT
CASRTGQGGNQPQHF
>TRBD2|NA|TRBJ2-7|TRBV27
TGTGCCAGCAGGGGTCGGGGGACTACTAGGAGCTACGAGCAGTACTTC
CASRGRGTTRSYEQYF
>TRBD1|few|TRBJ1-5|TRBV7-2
TGTGCCAGCAGCTTAGAGGACAGGTTTAGCAATCAGCCCCAGCATTTT
CASSLEDRFSNQPQHF
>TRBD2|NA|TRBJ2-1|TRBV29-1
TGCAGCGTCGGGGGGCTAGCGGGAGAGAATGAGCAGTTCTTC
CSVGGLAGENEQFF
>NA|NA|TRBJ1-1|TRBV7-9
TGTGCCAGCAGCAGAGACGGGTCCCGCTACACTGAAGCTTTCTTT
CASSRDGSRYTEAFF
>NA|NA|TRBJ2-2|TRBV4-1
TGCGCCAGCAGCCAAGCAACCCAGGGGTCCGGGGAGCTGTTTTTT
CASSQATQGSGELFF
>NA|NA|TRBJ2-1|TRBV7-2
TGTGCCAGCAGCTTAGACCGCCCCCTAGCGGCCCAAGGGGGTGAGCAGTTCTTC
CASSLDRPLAAQGGEQFF
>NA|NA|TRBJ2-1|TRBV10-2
TGCGCCAGCAGTGAGCACAGGGTCTCCTACAATGAGCAGTTCTTC
CASSEHRVSYNEQFF
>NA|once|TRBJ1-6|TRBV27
TGTGCCAGCAGTGGGGGGATCGGCACCCTCCACTTT
CASSGGIGTLHF
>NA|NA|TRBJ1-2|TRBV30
TGTGCCTGGAGTTTACTGAGCTATGGCTACACCTTC
CAWSLLSYGYTF
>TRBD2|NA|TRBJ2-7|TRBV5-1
TGCGCCAGCAGCCGGACTAGTCCCTATGCCTACTCCTACGAGCAGTACTTC
CASSRTSPYAYSYEQYF
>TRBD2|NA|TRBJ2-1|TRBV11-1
TGTGCCAGCAGCCCGAGACTAGCGGGGAGACTGGATGAGCAGTTCTTC
CASSPRLAGRLDEQFF
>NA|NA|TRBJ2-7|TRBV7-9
TGTGCCAGCAGCCCCCGGACTCGAGAGCAGTACTTC
CASSPRTREQYF
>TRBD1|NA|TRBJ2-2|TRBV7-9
TGTGCCAGCAGCCGCAAGAGGGACAGGGGAGTGGGGGAGCTGTTTTTT
CASSRKRDRGVGELFF
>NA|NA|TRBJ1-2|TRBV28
TGTGCCAGTGCCAGGGTGAGCTACACCTTC
CASARVSYTF
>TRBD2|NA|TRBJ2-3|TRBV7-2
TGTGCCAGCAGCTCAAGGCTAGCGGGAGCTGGAGATACGCAGTATTTT
CASSSRLAGAGDTQYF
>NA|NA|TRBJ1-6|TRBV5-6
TGTGCCAGCAGCTTTCTGGACAGCTTAAGCTCCTATAATTCACCCCTCCACTTT
CASSFLDSLSSYNSPLHF
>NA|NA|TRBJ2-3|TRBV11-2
TGTGCCAGCAGCTTAGATTTAGGGGTAGATACGCAGTATTTT
CASSLDLGVDTQYF
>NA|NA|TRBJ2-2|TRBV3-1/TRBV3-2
TGTGCCAGCAGCCAAGTCGAGGGCGGGGAGCTGTTTTTT
CASSQVEGGELFF
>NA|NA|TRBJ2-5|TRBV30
TGTGCCTGGAGTGTACTAGCTCCCACAGAGACCCAGTACTTC
CAWSVLAPTETQYF
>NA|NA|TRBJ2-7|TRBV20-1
TGCAGTGCACTTTCCTACGAGCAGTACTTC
CSALSYEQYF
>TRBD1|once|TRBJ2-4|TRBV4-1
TGCGCCAGCAGCCAAGAGGGACAGGGGATGAACATTCAGTACTTC
CASSQEGQGMNIQYF
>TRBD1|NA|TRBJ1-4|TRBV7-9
TGTGCCAGCAGCCGGGACAGATTTCTTTTTTTT
CASSRDRFLFF
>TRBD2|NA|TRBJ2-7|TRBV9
TGTGCCAGCAGCTTAACCGGGACTAGCTCCTACGAGCAGTACTTC
CASSLTGTSSYEQYF
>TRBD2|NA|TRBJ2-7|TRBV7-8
TGTGCCAGCAGCTTCGCCTCGGCGGGAGCTGCGGACGAGCAGTACTTC
CASSFASAGAADEQYF
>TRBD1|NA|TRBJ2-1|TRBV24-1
TGTGCCACCAGTGGGTCGGGACAGGGCACTAATGAGCAGTTCTTC
CATSGSGQGTNEQFF